This TCR beta chain was recovered during a study of blood T cell repertoires in COVID-19. The V gene's germline CDR1 is MNHEY and CDR2 SVGAGI. The CDR3 totals 13 residues. Trimming left V 4 bases short and J 13 bases short, with 19 bases between. TCRdb's table, derived via immunoSEQ multiplex PCR, lists solely in-frame clones and lacks some. Of approximately 200,000 clones listed, around 86% are singletons. Specimen: PBMCs or T cells enriched from blood (not recorded which). The chain recombines TRBV6-5 with TRBJ1-1; maybe TRBD1 (6 bases). This sequence was found in a man younger than 40 in a cohort exposed to, infected with or recovered from COVID-19 (not recorded which). CDR3 sequence: CASSSPTGRKDFF. CDR3 nucleotide sequence: TGTGCCAGCAGTTCCCCTACAGGGAGAAAGGATTTCTTT.